This T cell receptor (beta chain) is drawn from a study of T cells in narcolepsy. Study information: Patients with NT1 or NT2 and healthy control donors were enrolled. Study findings and constraints: Autoreactive clone sequences were missing from some blood memory CD4+ repertoires.

A remark on this clone: The antigen is not known.

The V gene's germline CDR1 is MNHNY and CDR2 SVGAGI (reference sequence). The V and J ends lost 8 bases and 0 bases respectively, with 16 bases between them. The length of the CDR3 is 16 residues. Profiled with immunoSEQ multiplex PCR; TCRdb holds only in-frame clones, not every one. The sample carries about 33,000 clones, about nine tenths recorded once. Material for sequencing was CD45RA- memory CD4+ T cells from PBMCs. J is TRBJ2-2 and V is TRBV6-6; D is perhaps TRBD2 (5 bases). The TCR was taken from a human donor with narcolepsy. CDR3 in amino acids: CASLKLGRSNTGELFF. The CDR3 DNA follows: TGTGCCAGCCTAAAGCTGGGGAGATCGAACACCGGGGAGCTGTTTTTT.